The clone carrying this TCR beta chain was counted many times. Its specificity is unknown. In TCRdb, the RT-PCR reads were re-called with MiXCR into one record per CDR3 protein. This sample yields hundreds of thousands of distinct CDR3 sequences, of which 14% are seen a single time; approximately 7.6% belongs to the top ten. The data were taken from a study of response to subunit inactivated influenza vaccine. Study conclusions and caveats: The authors suggested that every seasonal influenza vaccination recruits few new T cells.

The material was PBMCs from blood, obtained about 14 days before vaccination. The origin of this receptor is a man between 45 and 60 years old who received an inactivated influenza vaccine.

The chain's CDR3 is CSARDSRQETQYF. The DNA of the CDR3 is TGCAGCGCCAGGGACAGCCGTCAAGAGACCCAGTACTTC. The chain couples TRBV29-1 to TRBJ2-5, with 7 nucleotides matching TRBD1. The CDR3 spans 13 residues. Germline V gene lookup returns CDR1 SQVTM and CDR2 ANQGSEA. The ends lost 7 bases at V and 2 bases at J; junction bases unmatched: 7.